Following are 30 T cell receptor beta chains from one sample sequenced in a study of tissue T cells after allogeneic stem cell transplantation. Assay used: immunoSEQ multiplex PCR; TCRdb lists only in-frame clones, some missing. The sample lists around 10,000 clones, 35% to 40% seen once, with under 2% in the top ten. Time point of the sample: mouse harvest day 7 after allogeneic transplant. Tail vein injection delivered 10^7 T-cell-depleted bone marrow cells and 10^6 splenic CD5+ T cells. Sample: skin. These TCRs come from a female BALB/c mouse given C57BL/6 T cells with graft-versus-host disease after an allogeneic hematopoietic cell transplant.

This clone has only a few counts. The germline and genes are mouse ones. The read terminates 1 residue ahead of where the CDR3 ends, so the germline J gene completes it. The chain joins TRBV26 to TRBJ2-1, with unresolved D. V lost 0 bases to trimming and J lost 1 base, with 7 bases between them. The CDR3 is 15 amino acids. Looked up from germline, CDR1 is KGHPV and CDR2 is FQNQEV (reference sequence). CDR3 protein: CASSLSLGNYAEQFF. The CDR3 bases that were read are TGTGCCAGCAGTCTGTCCTTGGGAAACTATGCTGAGCAGTTC.

A note on this clone: The gene names here belong to mouse. The read falls 1 residue short of the CDR3 end, and the missing part is taken from the germline J gene. This chain connects TRBV31 to TRBJ1-6, with 9 bases identical to TRBD1. TRBJ1-6 is filed as an ORF, its function uncertain. Germline assignment: CDR1 GKSSPN and CDR2 SITVG. V shed 1 base and J 3 bases; nucleotides not matched to a gene: 1. The CDR3 runs to 15 residues. The DNA read from the CDR3 is TGTGCCTGGAGTCGGACAGGGGTCTATAATTCGCCCCTCTAC. Residues: CAWSRTGVYNSPLY. The entire CDR3 protein reads CAWSRTGVYNSPLYF.

With respect to this clone: Gene and germline names: mouse. The read is 1 residue too short to cover the CDR3 end, so that end is filled in from the germline J gene. V gene TRBV3 combines with J gene TRBJ2-7; 8 positions match TRBD2. J lost 7 bases, V lost 4 bases, and 9 bases had no gene match. The germline V gene has CDR1 SNHLY and CDR2 FYNGKV (reference sequence). The CDR3 runs 14 residues. The CDR3 sequence is CASSSDWGAGEQYF. Incomplete CDR3 DNA: TGTGCCAGCAGCTCCGACTGGGGTGCCGGGGAACAGTAC.

This clone turned up a few times. All gene names here are mouse names. The read terminates 1 residue ahead of where the CDR3 ends, so the germline J gene completes it. V gene TRBV13-3 combines with J gene TRBJ2-7; 8 positions agree with TRBD1. The CDR3 extends over 15 amino acids. V lost 3 bases, J lost 0 bases, and 5 bases stayed unmatched. Germline CDR1 reads NNHDY; CDR2 reads SYVADS. The sequenced CDR3 bases are TGTGCCAGCAGTGGGGGGACAGGAAGCTCCTATGAACAGTAC. It is translated as CASSGGTGSSYEQY. The whole CDR3 sequence is CASSGGTGSSYEQYF.

The sample holds a few counts of this clone. Germline and genes: mouse. The CDR3 end lies 1 residue beyond the end of the read and is filled in from the germline J gene. This chain connects TRBV26 to TRBJ2-1, with 7 bases that match TRBD1. CDR1 and CDR2 from the germline V gene are KGHPV and FQNQEV (reference sequence). The CDR3 loop spans 14 amino acids. V lost 4 bases and J lost 3; bases outside the gene matches: 3. The covered CDR3 bases are TGTGCCAGCAGTCCGGGACAGATCTATGCTGAGCAGTTC. This codes for CASSPGQIYAEQF. The full-length CDR3 reads as CASSPGQIYAEQFF.

As regards this clone: Mouse names are used for the genes. With the read ending 1 residue before the CDR3 end, the germline J gene is used to fill in that end. This chain joins TRBV26 and TRBJ1-4; D ambiguous. Trimming took 2 bases from V and 0 from J, leaving 4 bases between them. Germline CDR1 and CDR2: KGHPV and FQNQEV (reference sequence). This CDR3 is 14 amino acids long. The chain's CDR3 is CASSLGVSNERLFF. CDR3 DNA (partial): TGTGCCAGCAGTCTGGGGGTTTCCAACGAAAGATTATTT.

Turning to this clone: Germline and genes here are mouse. The read ends 1 residue early relative to the CDR3; the germline J gene fills the gap. The V call is TRBV3, the J call TRBJ1-2, with 8 bases aligning to TRBD1. CDR3 size: 14 residues. Germline V gene data show CDR1 as SNHLY and CDR2 as FYNGKV (reference sequence). V shed 4 bases, J shed 2 bases, and the junction held 3 bases outside the gene matches. The CDR3 loop reads CASSSRDRNSDYTF. The part of the CDR3 DNA that was read is TGTGCCAGCAGCTCCCGGGACAGGAACTCCGACTACACC.

This clone is categorized as medium-sized. Gene names and germline refer to mouse. The read stops 1 residue short of the end of the CDR3; the missing end is completed from the germline J gene. The chain uses TRBV16 and TRBJ2-4; no clear D. Germline V gives CDR1 SGHSA, CDR2 FRNQAP. The CDR3 covers 13 residues. Trimming removed 1 base at V and 4 bases at J, with 6 bases between. The CDR3: CASSLAPENTLYF. The covered CDR3 bases are TGTGCAAGCAGCTTAGCGCCAGAAAACACCTTGTAC.

Concerning this clone itself: Any gene name here is a mouse gene name. The read stops 1 residue short of the end of the CDR3; the missing end is completed from the germline J gene. V gene TRBV23 combines with J gene TRBJ1-1; TRBD1 is taken as the D call from the table, unchecked against the DNA. The CDR3 consists of 13 residues. The germline CDR1 and CDR2 sequences are KGHTA and FQNQQP. CDR3 bases read: TGCTCCAGCAGGACAGGGAGAAACACAGAAGTCTTC. This codes for CSSRTGRNTEVF. The CDR3 as a whole reads CSSRTGRNTEVFF.

This clone ranks as medium-sized. The germline and genes are mouse ones. The CDR3 goes on 1 residue after the read ends, and that part is filled in from the germline J gene. The chain joins TRBV31 to TRBJ2-7, with 11 bases matching TRBD2. Germline trimming cut 3 bases from V and 5 bases from J; bases unmatched to any gene: 3. The germline V gene encodes CDR1 GKSSPN and CDR2 SITVG. The CDR3 totals 13 residues. The CDR3 sequence is CAWRGLGVDEQYF. CDR3 bases read: TGTGCCTGGAGGGGACTGGGGGTGGATGAACAGTAC.

Turning to this clone: The gene names here belong to mouse. The read comes to an end 1 residue before the CDR3 does, leaving the germline J gene to fill in the end. The chain couples TRBV1 to TRBJ2-7; TRBD2 agrees at 8 bases. Germline V lookup: CDR1 NSQYPW, CDR2 LRSPGD (reference sequence). The V gene end was trimmed by 4 bases and the J gene end by 0 bases; junction bases not matched to a gene: 2. The CDR3 extends over 14 amino acids. The chain's CDR3 is CTCSGTGSSYEQYF. The CDR3 bases that were read are TGCACCTGCAGTGGGACTGGGAGCTCCTATGAACAGTAC.

This clone was found a few times. Gene names are the mouse ones. The CDR3 end lies 1 residue beyond the end of the read and is filled in from the germline J gene. This chain uses TRBV26 with TRBJ1-6, with TRBD1 as a possible D gene (6 bases). TRBJ1-6 is designated an ORF whose function remains uncertain. Per germline, CDR1 KGHPV and CDR2 FQNQEV (reference sequence). This CDR3 region has 14 residues. V lost 5 bases to trimming and J lost 2 bases, with 7 bases between them. CDR3: CASSRTAYNSPLYF. CDR3 DNA, as far as it was read: TGTGCCAGCAGTAGGACAGCCTATAATTCGCCCCTCTAC.

This clone is categorized as medium-sized. Gene names follow the mouse nomenclature. The read stops 1 residue short of the end of the CDR3; the missing end is completed from the germline J gene. The chain has TRBV26 and TRBJ2-7; 8 bases line up with TRBD1. Looked up from germline, CDR1 is KGHPV and CDR2 is FQNQEV (reference sequence). The CDR3 totals 13 residues. Trimming took 2 bases from V and 7 from J; bases not matched to a gene: 4. CDR3 loop: CASSLDRGREQYF. The sequenced part of the CDR3 DNA is TGTGCCAGCAGTCTGGACAGGGGAAGGGAACAGTAC. The variable domain in full, completed from reference TRBV26 and TRBJ2-7, reads NSKVIQTPRYLVKGQGQKAKMRCIPEKGHPVVFWYQQNKNNEFKFLINFQNQEVLQQIDMTEKRFSAECPSNSPCSLEIQSSEAGDSALYLCASSLDRGREQYFGPGTRLTVL.

This clone showed up just a few times. Here the gene names and germline are mouse. Read sequence stops 1 residue before the CDR3 end, and the germline J gene provides the missing end. The gene calls are TRBV23 and TRBJ2-5; the DNA was not used to check the table's D call, TRBD2. Germline V lookup: CDR1 KGHTA, CDR2 FQNQQP. The CDR3 covers 14 residues. CDR3 region: CSSSQDWGKDTQYF. CDR3 DNA, as far as it was read: TGCTCCAGCAGTCAAGACTGGGGGAAAGACACCCAGTAC.

There are a few counts of this clone. Gene names are the mouse ones. The CDR3 extends 1 residue past the end of the read, so its final part is completed from the germline J gene. The chain couples TRBV12-1 to TRBJ1-2; 7 nucleotides line up with TRBD1. J was trimmed by 0 bases and V by 2 bases; bases with no gene match: 5. Germline V gives CDR1 SGHSN, CDR2 HYEKVE. The CDR3 runs to 15 residues. The CDR3 loop reads CASSPGQFANSDYTF. Incomplete CDR3 DNA: TGTGCCAGCTCTCCGGGACAGTTTGCAAACTCCGACTACACC.

This clone showed up just a few times. Mouse gene names and germline throughout. The DNA ends 1 residue before the CDR3 does, and the rest of the CDR3 is filled in from the germline J gene. The chain carries TRBV26 and TRBJ1-2, with D maybe TRBD1 (5 bases). The CDR3 length is 12 residues. CDR1 KGHPV and CDR2 FQNQEV come from the germline V gene (reference sequence). V was cut by 5 bases and J by 2 bases, with 6 bases left in between. CDR3 DNA, as far as it was read: TGTGCCAGCAGTTCAGGGAACTCCGACTACACC. Translated, it gives CASSSGNSDYT. The CDR3 in its entirety is CASSSGNSDYTF.

Regarding this clone: Mouse germline and gene names are used. The CDR3 end lies 1 residue beyond the end of the read and is filled in from the germline J gene. The rearrangement joins TRBV23 to TRBJ2-2. The CDR3 spans 14 residues. CDR1 KGHTA and CDR2 FQNQQP come from the germline V gene. The CDR3 sequence: CSSSQGGNTGQLYF. The part of the CDR3 DNA that was read is TGCTCCAGCAGTCAAGGGGGAAACACCGGGCAGCTCTAC.

Note on this clone: Mouse germline and gene names are used. From the germline J gene comes the end of the CDR3, since the read stops 1 residue before it. The chain has TRBV15 and TRBJ2-7, with 9 bases aligning to TRBD2. The trim removed 5 bases at V and 0 bases at J, leaving 5 bases unmatched. Germline V gene data show CDR1 as SGHND and CDR2 as FRSKSL. This CDR3 region has 15 residues. The DNA read from the CDR3 is TGTGCCAGCAGTCGACTGGGGGCGAGCTCCTATGAACAGTAC. This sequence encodes CASSRLGASSYEQY. From start to end, the CDR3 is CASSRLGASSYEQYF.

This clone appeared a single time. Gene names follow the mouse nomenclature. The read ends 1 residue early relative to the CDR3; the germline J gene fills the gap. This rearrangement joins TRBV3 to TRBJ2-4; 8 bases map to TRBD1. The CDR3 is 13 residues long. After removal of 3 bases from V and 4 bases from J, the junction contained 0 bases not matched to a gene. Germline loops: CDR1 SNHLY, CDR2 FYNGKV (reference sequence). Partial CDR3 DNA: TGTGCCAGCAGCTTGACAGGGGAAAACACCTTGTAC. Its translation is CASSLTGENTLY. In full, the CDR3 reads CASSLTGENTLYF. The complete variable domain, with remaining parts taken from reference TRBV3 and TRBJ2-4, reads GPKVLQIPSHQIIDMGQMVTLNCDPVSNHLYFYWYKQILGQQMEFLVNFYNGKVMEKSKLFKDQFSVERPDGSYFTLKIQPTALEDSAVYFCASSLTGENTLYFGAGTRLSVL.

About this clone: The gene names here belong to mouse. Coverage ceases 1 residue before the CDR3 finishes, and the germline J gene fills in the end. This rearrangement joins TRBV3 to TRBJ1-2; D is possibly TRBD1 (6 bases). The CDR3 has 14 amino acids. With 1 base removed from V and 0 bases from J, the gap between germline ends came to 6 bases. Per germline, CDR1 SNHLY and CDR2 FYNGKV (reference sequence). The CDR3 here is CASSLGGPNSDYTF. CDR3 DNA, as far as it was read: TGTGCCAGCAGCTTAGGGGGGCCAAACTCCGACTACACC.

Remarks on this clone: Each gene name is a mouse one. The read terminates 1 residue before the CDR3 end, so the remaining end is supplied by the germline J gene. The V call is TRBV23, the J call TRBJ1-5. Germline lookup yields CDR1 KGHTA and CDR2 FQNQQP. This CDR3 contains 13 residues. CDR3: CSSSQDNNQAPLF. The sequenced CDR3 bases are TGCTCCAGCAGTCAAGATAACAACCAGGCTCCGCTT. The variable domain in full, completed from reference TRBV23 and TRBJ1-5, reads DAAVTQKPRYLIKMKGQEAEMKCIPEKGHTAVFWYQQKQSKELKFLIYFQNQQPLDQIDMVKERFSAVCPSSSLCSLGIRTCEAEDSALYLCSSSQDNNQAPLFGEGTRLSVL.

On this clone itself: All gene names here are mouse names. Read coverage stops 1 residue before the CDR3 terminus; the germline J gene supplies the remainder. The gene calls are TRBV13-1 and TRBJ1-2, with a weak D call TRBD1 (6 bases). Germline CDR1 and CDR2: NSHNY and SYGAGN. With 2 bases removed from V and 0 bases from J, the gap between germline ends came to 14 bases. The CDR3 loop spans 16 amino acids. The CDR3 protein is CASSEPPQGTNSDYTF. The CDR3 bases that were read are TGTGCCAGCAGTGAACCCCCACAGGGAACAAACTCCGACTACACC.

This clone is medium-sized (0.01 to 0.1%). Mouse gene names and germline throughout. Read coverage stops 1 residue before the CDR3 terminus; the germline J gene supplies the remainder. This chain connects TRBV26 to TRBJ1-2; D is ambiguous. Germline V gene sequence: CDR1 KGHPV, CDR2 FQNQEV (reference sequence). The CDR3 is 14 residues long. The ends were cut back, 3 bases at V and 0 bases at J, with 8 bases in the middle. The chain's CDR3 is CASSLHDANSDYTF. Incomplete CDR3 DNA: TGTGCCAGCAGTCTCCACGATGCAAACTCCGACTACACC. Based on the CDR3 plus reference TRBV26 and TRBJ1-2, the full variable domain is NSKVIQTPRYLVKGQGQKAKMRCIPEKGHPVVFWYQQNKNNEFKFLINFQNQEVLQQIDMTEKRFSAECPSNSPCSLEIQSSEAGDSALYLCASSLHDANSDYTFGSGTRLLVI.

In its sample, this clone is medium-sized (0.01 to 0.1%). The genes are named according to mouse. The read halts 1 residue ahead of the CDR3 end, with the missing end drawn from the germline J gene. The chain combines TRBV12-2 with TRBJ2-7; 7 nucleotides align to TRBD2. Trimming cost V 4 bases and J 4 bases; bases outside gene matches: 3. Per germline, CDR1 SGHLS and CDR2 HYDKME. The CDR3 sequence is 12 residues long. The sequenced CDR3 bases are TGTGCCAGCTCCCCGGGACTGTATGAACAGTAC. It encodes CASSPGLYEQY. The CDR3, in full, reads CASSPGLYEQYF.

Of note for this clone: Gene names and germline match the mouse. Read data end 1 residue before the CDR3 end; the end is taken from the germline J gene. The V gene is TRBV4, the J gene TRBJ1-2; 9 positions match TRBD1. The length of the CDR3 is 14 residues. J lost 5 bases, V lost 5 bases, and 6 bases had no gene match. The germline V gene has CDR1 LGHDT and CDR2 YNNKQL (reference sequence). CDR3 DNA (partial): TGTGCCAGCAGCGCCGGGACAGGGCGGTCCGACTACACC. Translating gives CASSAGTGRSDYT. From start to end, the CDR3 is CASSAGTGRSDYTF.

Only a few counts were recorded for this clone. Each gene name is a mouse one. The observed sequence ends 1 residue before the CDR3 terminus, with the missing tail filled in from the germline J gene. The chain joins TRBV3 to TRBJ1-2; possible D gene TRBD1, 6 bases. CDR3 length: 14 residues. Trimming took off 0 bases at V and 2 bases at J, with 7 bases between the two ends. Germline V gene sequence: CDR1 SNHLY, CDR2 FYNGKV (reference sequence). The CDR3 bases that were read are TGTGCCAGCAGCTTAGCGCAGGGGAACTCCGACTACACC. As protein: CASSLAQGNSDYT. The complete CDR3 reads CASSLAQGNSDYTF.

Notes on this clone: Germline and genes: mouse. CDR3 DNA, as far as it was read: TGCACCTGCAGTGCGCGGGACAGAGGGGATAATTCGCCCCTCTAC. Its translation is CTCSARDRGDNSPLY. The entire CDR3 reads CTCSARDRGDNSPLYF. V gene TRBV1 combines with J gene TRBJ1-6, with 7 bases fitting TRBD1. The read is 1 residue too short to cover the CDR3 end, so that end is filled in from the germline J gene. TRBJ1-6 is sorted into the ORF group, with uncertain function. CDR1 and CDR2 (germline): NSQYPW, LRSPGD (reference sequence). V trimming: 3 bases; J trimming: 5 bases; junction bases outside the gene matches: 7. This CDR3 region has 16 residues.

On this clone: Genes here carry mouse names. With the read ending 1 residue before the CDR3 end, the germline J gene is used to fill in that end. The J gene is TRBJ2-7, the V gene TRBV15, with D hard to call. V lost 4 bases to trimming and J lost 3 bases, with 4 bases between them. This CDR3 region has 11 residues. Germline V gene sequence: CDR1 SGHND, CDR2 FRSKSL. Here the CDR3 reads CASSYNYEQYF. Partial CDR3 DNA: TGTGCCAGCAGTTACAACTATGAACAGTAC.

Note on this clone: Here the gene names and germline are mouse. The read falls 1 residue short of the CDR3 end, and the missing part is taken from the germline J gene. The chain couples TRBV26 to TRBJ1-6; D unclear. TRBJ1-6 is marked as an open reading frame, function uncertain. V was clipped by 2 bases and J by 5 bases, with 7 bases between them. CDR3 length: 14 amino acids. From germline, CDR1 is KGHPV and CDR2 FQNQEV (reference sequence). CDR3 region: CASSLITHNSPLYF. The CDR3 DNA, read in part, is TGTGCCAGCAGTCTGATTACACATAATTCGCCCCTCTAC.

In regard to this clone: Gene names follow the mouse nomenclature. The sequenced CDR3 bases are TGTGCCAGCAGGCGGGGACATACAGAAGTCTTC. It encodes CASRRGHTEVF. The entire CDR3 protein reads CASRRGHTEVFF. The rearrangement uses TRBV15 and TRBJ1-1; D might be TRBD1 (6 bases). The CDR3 end lies 1 residue beyond the end of the read and is filled in from the germline J gene. With 6 bases removed from V and 5 bases from J, the gap between germline ends came to 10 bases. The CDR3 consists of 12 residues. Germline loops: CDR1 SGHND, CDR2 FRSKSL.